This T cell receptor beta chain comes out of a study of blood T cells in healthy people across ages (dated by TCRdb to between 2014 and 2017). Background for the entire study: In model experiments, template switching captured about one uniquely barcoded TCR beta cDNA molecule for every two T cells. To track age-related changes in TCR beta repertoire diversity, the study relied on deep sequencing normalized with unique cDNA molecular identifiers. For two donors (one aged 18 to 30 and one aged 80 or older), the study analyzed two additional independent replicas of 1 million unique cDNA reads from the same blood draw. Donors were grouped into four age groups: young (average 16 years), middle-aged (39), aged (around 60) and long-lived (just over 80). Donors of different ages were randomly distributed across sequencing lanes to avoid experimental bias. On the study overall, not on this receptor specifically: Compared with the aged group, the long-lived group had more naive CD4+ T cells, fewer expanded clones and increased TCR diversity, suggesting age selection. Total diversity estimates from one million sequenced T cells were considered lower bounds and underestimates. A strong correlation was found between observed TCR beta diversity and the percentage of naive T cells measured by flow cytometry. Because donor CMV infection status was unknown, age-related changes in expanded clonotypes were potentially confounded. As age increased, observed TCR beta diversity per million T cells dropped in a roughly linear way, and a significant reduction was already evident by age 40. Because profiling used bulk unsorted PBMCs, naive and antigen-experienced compartments could not be compared conclusively.

This clonotype was counted ten times or more. Its antigen has not been determined. Within one base of it there is no much larger clone, and no base qualities were kept. Systemically healthy Caucasian individuals from Russia, 35 to 50 in total and aged about 6 to 90 years, were included as donors. Approximately 9.3 milliliters of peripheral blood were collected from each donor into EDTA-treated Vacutainer tubes. Ficoll-Paque density-gradient centrifugation was used to isolate PBMCs, with at least 7 million per sample. Total RNA was extracted from PBMCs with Trizol reagent, with at least 5 micrograms obtained per sample. Naive CD45RAhigh/CD27high T cell percentages were measured by flow cytometry on a PBMC aliquot from every donor. Measured from the cysteine to the phenylalanine, the CDR3 is 14 residues long. Just the 42-base CDR3 DNA is kept, in frame starting at base 1. CDR1 and CDR2 were assigned from the germline V gene as SGHRS and YFSETQ. V was cut back by 0 bases and J by 6 bases, leaving a gap of 10 bases between them.

The library was built by means of 5' RACE. The listed sequencing device is Illumina HiSeq 2500. A second roughly 6 to 11 cycle PCR used a sample-barcoded 5' primer and a J-beta primer mix. A unique molecular identifier was introduced onto each TCR beta cDNA molecule by a template-switch 5' adaptor carrying 12 random nucleotides. At least 2.5 million CDR3-containing paired-end reads were obtained from each sample. First-strand cDNA was synthesized from all RNA with the Mint cDNA synthesis kit, primed by a TRBC-specific oligonucleotide. Following uracil-DNA glycosylase treatment, all cDNA underwent a first 18-cycle PCR with the universal primers M1SS and BC2_uni_R. Turning to the authors' computational methods: Normalization of each sample was performed by random selection of 1 million high-quality reads, each carrying a distinct molecular identifier. Instead of being binned into consensus sequences, reads with shared molecular identifiers were discarded. MiTCR, run with a Q25 quality threshold and the strictest error-elimination algorithm, handled CDR3 identification, clonotype clustering and error correction. A nonparametric unseen species model with Euler transformation was used to estimate a lower bound on total TCR beta diversity. TCRdb reworked the public reads: Q25 trimming with fastp, MiXCR clone assembly, productive beta chains retained. Each record represents a unique CDR3 protein, reported with the most common genes and DNA among its rows. What appears here as the V and J calls and clone size reflects TCRdb's work, not the paper's. The sample data list 630,000 or so distinct CDR3 sequences, and about 30% of these were observed just once. The ten most abundant clones make up 15% of the sample.

The sequenced sample was blood. This TCR came from a woman of 80 years or more in good health. Donor details come from another sample of the same person, matched by shared clones. This sequence uses TRBV5-1 and TRBJ2-1; a tentative D match to TRBD1 spans 6 bases. The base sequence is TGCGCCAGCAGCTTGGTGGGGGCGAGCAATGAGCAGTTCTTC. Its protein is CASSLVGASNEQFF.